These T cell receptor beta chains were read from a single sample in a study of shared clonotypes between healthy human individuals. Profiled with immunoSEQ multiplex PCR; TCRdb holds only in-frame clones, not every one. The sample holds around 610,000 clones; roughly 96% are singletons and the top ten take about 0.11%. The source material was naive CD8+ T cells sorted from blood. The origin of the receptors is a young woman in good health. Each CDR3 is given with its conserved first and last residue. Each record gives: J gene, V gene, clone size, D gene, CDR3 length, CDR3 protein, CDR3 DNA. D genes are given only for firm matches. Clone size, where shown, is once, few, many, or a class for clones that have expanded.

TRBJ2-5 TRBV2 NA NA 15 CASSEALLMLETQYF TGTGCCAGCAGTGAAGCGCTCCTAATGTTAGAGACCCAGTACTTC
TRBJ1-5 TRBV19 once NA 15 CASSFILYSNQPQHF TGTGCCAGTAGCTTCATATTGTATAGCAATCAGCCCCAGCATTTT
TRBJ1-5 TRBV7-9 NA NA 17 CASSLALAGVLNQPQHF TGTGCCAGCAGCTTAGCATTGGCAGGGGTCCTCAATCAGCCCCAGCATTTT
TRBJ1-5 TRBV27 NA NA 13 CASAASGNQPQHF TGTGCCAGCGCCGCTTCCGGCAATCAGCCCCAGCATTTT
TRBJ2-3 TRBV10-2 NA NA 15 CASSETGLQGDTQYF TGCGCCAGCAGTGAGACCGGACTCCAAGGGGATACGCAGTATTTT
TRBJ2-1 TRBV27 NA TRBD2 17 CASSPGTSGRSYNEQFF TGTGCCAGCAGCCCCGGGACTAGCGGGAGGTCCTACAATGAGCAGTTCTTC
TRBJ2-5 TRBV5-1 NA TRBD2 18 CASSPGLAGGPVKETQYF TGCGCCAGCAGCCCGGGACTAGCGGGAGGGCCGGTTAAAGAGACCCAGTACTTC
TRBJ1-3 TRBV28 NA NA 16 CASSPPGGAGGNTIYF TGTGCCAGCAGTCCACCGGGAGGGGCTGGTGGAAACACCATATATTTT
TRBJ1-1 TRBV6-5 NA NA 14 CASSAHHGGTEAFF TGTGCCAGCAGCGCCCACCACGGGGGCACTGAAGCTTTCTTT
TRBJ2-5 TRBV7-9 NA NA 15 CASSSNRDSQETQYF TGTGCCAGCAGCTCGAACAGGGATAGCCAAGAGACCCAGTACTTC
TRBJ2-3 TRBV2 NA NA 14 CASGERTSTDTQYF TGTGCCAGCGGGGAGCGGACCAGCACAGATACGCAGTATTTT
TRBJ2-3 TRBV27 NA TRBD2 13 CASSPAGADTQYF TGTGCCAGCAGTCCAGCGGGAGCAGATACGCAGTATTTT
TRBJ2-7 TRBV4-2 NA NA 13 CASSQGGAGEQYF TGTGCCAGCAGCCAAGGGGGGGCGGGGGAGCAGTACTTC
TRBJ1-1 TRBV10-3 NA TRBD1 16 CAISESSTGHTYEAFF TGTGCCATCAGTGAGTCTTCGACAGGGCACACCTATGAAGCTTTCTTT
TRBJ1-1 TRBV6-5 NA NA 14 CATLTGGRNTEAFF TGTGCCACCCTGACGGGGGGGCGGAACACTGAAGCTTTCTTT
TRBJ2-3 TRBV11-2 NA TRBD1 15 CASSWAAQGKDTQYF TGTGCCAGCAGCTGGGCTGCACAGGGGAAAGATACGCAGTATTTT
TRBJ2-4 TRBV29-1 few NA 13 CSVEGGSKNIQYF TGCAGCGTTGAAGGAGGGAGCAAAAACATTCAGTACTTC
TRBJ2-2 TRBV6-6 NA TRBD1 15 CASSPGQGNTGELFF TGTGCCAGCAGTCCAGGACAGGGGAACACCGGGGAGCTGTTTTTT
TRBJ2-2 TRBV13 once TRBD1 16 CASSPAGTGNTGELFF TGTGCCAGCAGCCCCGCCGGGACAGGGAACACCGGGGAGCTGTTTTTT
TRBJ1-1 TRBV7-9 NA TRBD1 13 CAGRTGVNTEAFF TGTGCCGGAAGGACAGGGGTGAACACTGAAGCTTTCTTT
TRBJ1-2 TRBV7-8 NA TRBD1 15 CASSLDTGGMDGYTF TGTGCCAGCAGCTTAGATACAGGGGGCATGGATGGCTACACCTTC
TRBJ1-3 TRBV27 NA NA 14 CASSSLFSGNTIYF TGTGCCAGCAGTTCTCTCTTCTCTGGAAACACCATATATTTT
TRBJ2-7 TRBV4-1 NA TRBD2 14 CASSTTSGGYEQYF TGCGCCAGCAGCACTACTAGCGGGGGTTACGAGCAGTACTTC
TRBJ2-2 TRBV23-1 NA NA 17 CASSQSLVRAPPGELFF TGCGCCAGCAGTCAATCATTGGTCCGGGCTCCTCCCGGGGAGCTGTTTTTT
TRBJ1-1 TRBV6-1 NA NA 12 CASSDTSTTAFF TGTGCCAGCAGTGACACCAGTACGACGGCTTTCTTT
TRBJ2-2 TRBV11-2 NA TRBD2 16 CASRVTSGVNTGELFF TGTGCCAGCAGGGTCACTAGCGGGGTTAACACCGGGGAGCTGTTTTTT
TRBJ1-2 TRBV9 NA NA 12 CASSAIAPGYTF TGTGCCAGCAGCGCGATCGCCCCTGGCTACACCTTC
TRBJ1-3 TRBV25-1 NA NA 12 CASSDDGNTIYF TGTGCCAGCAGTGACGACGGAAACACCATATATTTT
TRBJ1-4 TRBV15 once TRBD1 15 CATSRKTGFHEKLFF TGTGCCACCAGCAGAAAGACAGGGTTTCATGAAAAACTGTTTTTT
TRBJ2-5 TRBV27 NA NA 13 CASRWARQETQYF TGTGCCAGCAGATGGGCCAGGCAAGAGACCCAGTACTTC
TRBJ2-5 TRBV25-1 NA TRBD2 14 CASSHSGRWETQYF TGTGCCAGCAGTCACAGCGGGAGGTGGGAGACCCAGTACTTC
TRBJ2-3 TRBV4-1 NA TRBD1 15 CATAAGTGPYTSQYF TGCGCCACCGCTGCCGGGACAGGGCCTTATACGTCGCAGTATTTT
TRBJ2-1 TRBV19 NA NA 16 CASTEGAGWSYNEQFF TGTGCCAGTACCGAGGGGGCGGGATGGTCCTACAATGAGCAGTTCTTC
TRBJ2-7 TRBV6-5 NA NA 15 CASSYSTLSGDEQYF TGTGCCAGCAGTTACTCGACGTTATCGGGGGACGAGCAGTACTTC
TRBJ2-7 TRBV5-4 NA TRBD1 15 CASRFGQGGSYEQYF TGTGCCAGCAGATTCGGACAGGGGGGCTCCTACGAGCAGTACTTC
TRBJ2-7 TRBV5-1 NA NA 20 CASSLESRKGRESHPHEQYF TGCGCCAGCAGCTTGGAATCGAGAAAAGGACGGGAGAGTCATCCCCACGAGCAGTACTTC
TRBJ2-3 TRBV4-2 NA NA 15 CASSQDDGSTDTQYF TGTGCCAGCAGCCAAGATGATGGGAGCACAGATACGCAGTATTTT
TRBJ2-5 TRBV2 NA TRBD2 19 CASSEWGSGLAGGQETQYF TGTGCCAGCAGTGAATGGGGCTCGGGTCTAGCGGGAGGTCAAGAGACCCAGTACTTC
TRBJ2-3 TRBV7-9 NA NA 18 CASSHSIHSAPRADTQYF TGTGCCAGCAGCCACTCTATCCATAGCGCACCCAGGGCAGATACGCAGTATTTT
TRBJ1-2 TRBV28 NA TRBD1 15 CASSLYRGRDYGYTF TGTGCCAGCAGTTTATACAGGGGGCGCGACTATGGCTACACCTTC
TRBJ2-7 TRBV5-6 NA TRBD1 13 CASSLGTGGEQYF TGTGCCAGCAGCTTGGGGACAGGCGGCGAGCAGTACTTC
TRBJ2-7 TRBV28 NA NA 15 CASSLIPDSSYEQYF TGTGCCAGCAGTTTAATCCCAGATTCCTCCTACGAGCAGTACTTC
TRBJ2-5 TRBV7-9 NA NA 14 CASTLWSSVGEQYF TGTGCCAGCACCCTCTGGTCTAGCGTGGGGGAGCAGTACTTC
TRBJ1-1 TRBV4-2 NA NA 14 CASSQVRGYTEAFF TGTGCCAGCAGCCAAGTCCGGGGGTACACTGAAGCTTTCTTT
TRBJ2-6 TRBV27 once TRBD1 16 CASSLGTGSGANVLTF TGTGCCAGCAGTTTAGGGACAGGCTCTGGGGCCAACGTCCTGACTTTC
TRBJ1-1 TRBV11-2 few NA 15 CASSLALLGEKEAFF TGTGCCAGCAGCTTAGCCCTGCTGGGGGAAAAGGAAGCTTTCTTT
TRBJ2-7 TRBV27 NA NA 13 CASRSGAVYEQYF TGTGCCAGCAGGTCGGGGGCCGTCTACGAGCAGTACTTC
TRBJ1-1 TRBV29-1 NA TRBD1 15 CSVQDRGVGNTEAFF TGCAGCGTCCAAGACAGGGGCGTCGGGAACACTGAAGCTTTCTTT
TRBJ1-1 TRBV7-2 NA TRBD1 15 CASSPDRGRFTEAFF TGTGCCAGCAGTCCCGACAGGGGAAGGTTTACTGAAGCTTTCTTT
TRBJ2-5 TRBV13 NA TRBD1 15 CASSHGQGEGETQYF TGTGCCAGCAGCCATGGACAGGGAGAGGGCGAGACCCAGTACTTC
TRBJ2-1 TRBV19 NA TRBD2 11 CASRGLVAQFF TGTGCCAGCAGGGGACTAGTTGCGCAGTTCTTC
TRBJ2-2 TRBV5-1 NA NA 16 CASSLVAAGVDGELFF TGCGCCAGCAGCTTGGTTGCGGCAGGGGTTGACGGGGAGCTGTTTTTT
TRBJ2-7 TRBV27 NA TRBD1 13 CASSYTGGGEQYF TGTGCCAGCAGTTACACAGGGGGCGGGGAGCAGTACTTC
TRBJ2-1 TRBV19 NA NA 16 CASSPGASGGNNEQFF TGTGCCAGTAGCCCGGGGGCTAGCGGAGGGAACAATGAGCAGTTCTTC
TRBJ2-7 TRBV11-3 NA NA 17 CASRNYLGSPESYEQYF TGTGCCAGCAGAAATTATTTAGGGAGTCCCGAGTCTTACGAGCAGTACTTC
TRBJ2-5 TRBV5-1 NA TRBD2 18 CASSPETSGRDVKETQYF TGCGCCAGCAGCCCGGAGACTAGCGGAAGAGACGTAAAAGAGACCCAGTACTTC
TRBJ2-7 TRBV10-1 NA TRBD2 13 CASSVGLDYEQYF TGCGCCAGCAGTGTTGGACTAGACTACGAGCAGTACTTC
TRBJ2-7 TRBV2 NA NA 12 CASSKRSYEQYF TGTGCCAGCAGTAAAAGGTCCTACGAGCAGTACTTC
TRBJ2-7 TRBV5-6 once TRBD1 14 CASNDRDRVDEQYF TGTGCCAGCAATGACCGGGACAGGGTCGACGAGCAGTACTTC